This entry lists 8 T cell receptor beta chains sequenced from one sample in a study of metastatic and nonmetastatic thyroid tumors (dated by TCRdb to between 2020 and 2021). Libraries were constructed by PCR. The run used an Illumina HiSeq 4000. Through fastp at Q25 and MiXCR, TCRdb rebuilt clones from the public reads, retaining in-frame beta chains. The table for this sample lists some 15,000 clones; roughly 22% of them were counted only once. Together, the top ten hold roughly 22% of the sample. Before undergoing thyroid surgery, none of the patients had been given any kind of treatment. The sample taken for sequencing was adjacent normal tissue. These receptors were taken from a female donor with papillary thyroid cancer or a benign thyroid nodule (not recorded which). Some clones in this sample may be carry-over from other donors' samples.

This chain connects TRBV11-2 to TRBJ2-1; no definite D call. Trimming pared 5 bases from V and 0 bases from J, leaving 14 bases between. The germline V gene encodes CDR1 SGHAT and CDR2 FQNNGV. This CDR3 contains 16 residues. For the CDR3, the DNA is TGTGCCAGCAGCCTTGTCATCACCATCTCCTACAATGAGCAGTTCTTC. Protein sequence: CASSLVITISYNEQFF.

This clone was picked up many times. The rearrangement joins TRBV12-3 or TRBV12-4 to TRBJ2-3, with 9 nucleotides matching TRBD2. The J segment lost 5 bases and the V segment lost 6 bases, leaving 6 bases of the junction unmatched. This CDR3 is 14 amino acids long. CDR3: CASRAGGPVDTQYF. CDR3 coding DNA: TGTGCCAGCAGGGCGGGAGGGCCGGTAGATACGCAGTATTTT.

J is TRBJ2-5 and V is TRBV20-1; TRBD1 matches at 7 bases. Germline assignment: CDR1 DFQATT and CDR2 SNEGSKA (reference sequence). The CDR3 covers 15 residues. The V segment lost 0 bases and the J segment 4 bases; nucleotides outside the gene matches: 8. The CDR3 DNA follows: TGCAGTGCTAGAGATATTGGGACAGTCGGAGAGACCCAGTACTTC. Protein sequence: CSARDIGTVGETQYF.

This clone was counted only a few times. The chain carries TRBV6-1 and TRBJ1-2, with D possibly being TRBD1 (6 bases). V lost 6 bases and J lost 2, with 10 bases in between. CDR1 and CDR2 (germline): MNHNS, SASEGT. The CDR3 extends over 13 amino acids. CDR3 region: CASRGGQNYGYTF. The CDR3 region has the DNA TGTGCCAGCAGAGGTGGACAGAACTATGGCTACACCTTC.

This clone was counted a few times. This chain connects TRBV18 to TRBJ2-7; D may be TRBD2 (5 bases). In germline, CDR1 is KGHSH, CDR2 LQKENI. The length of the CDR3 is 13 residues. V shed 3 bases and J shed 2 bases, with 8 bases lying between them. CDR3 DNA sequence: TGTGCCAGCTCACCGGGAGTCGCCTACGAGCAGTACTTC. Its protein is CASSPGVAYEQYF.

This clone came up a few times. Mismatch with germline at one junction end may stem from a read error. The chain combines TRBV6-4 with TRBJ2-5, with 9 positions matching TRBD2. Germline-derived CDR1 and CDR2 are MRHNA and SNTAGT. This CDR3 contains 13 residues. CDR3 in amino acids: CASSASGEETRYF. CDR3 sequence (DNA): TGTGCCAGCAGTGCTAGCGGGGAAGAGACCCGGTACTTC.

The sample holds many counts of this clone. The CDR3 bases are TGTGCCAGCAGCTCAAGGGGAGGGACGGGCAATCAGCCCCAGCATTTT. Protein: CASSSRGGTGNQPQHF. This chain links TRBV5-5 with TRBJ1-5; D might be TRBD1 (5 bases). The germline V and J ends were trimmed by 3 bases and 2 bases, with 15 bases remaining between them. Germline lookup yields CDR1 SGHKS and CDR2 YYEKEE (reference sequence). The CDR3 sequence is 16 residues long. The full variable domain, rest sourced from reference TRBV5-5 and TRBJ1-5, is DAGVTQSPTHLIKTRGQQVTLRCSPISGHKSVSWYQQVLGQGPQFIFQYYEKEERGRGNFPDRFSARQFPNYSSELNVNALLLGDSALYLCASSSRGGTGNQPQHFGDGTRLSIL.

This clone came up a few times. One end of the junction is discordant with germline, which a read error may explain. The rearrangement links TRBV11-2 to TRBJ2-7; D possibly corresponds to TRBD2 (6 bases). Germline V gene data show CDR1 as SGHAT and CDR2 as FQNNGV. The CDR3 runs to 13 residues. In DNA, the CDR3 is TGTGCCAGCAGCTTAGATAGTGTCGCTAGCGTGCACTTC. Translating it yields CASSLDSVASVHF. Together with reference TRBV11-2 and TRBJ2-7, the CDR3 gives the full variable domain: EAGVAQSPRYKIIEKRQSVAFWCNPISGHATLYWYQQILGQGPKLLIQFQNNGVVDDSQLPKDRFSAERLKGVDSTLKIQPAKLEDSAVYLCASSLDSVASVHFGPGTRLTVT.